This TCR beta chain was sequenced during a study of a mutant IDH1 vaccine in newly diagnosed glioma. Study-wide background: Investigators started vaccination 4-6 weeks after radiotherapy alone, or with temozolomide cycles. Most patients had received both radiotherapy and temozolomide, the prior options being radiotherapy, temozolomide, or both. Study-level results: Among all patients, vaccine-induced immune responses occurred in roughly 93%.

Trimming removed 3 bases from V and 6 bases from J; junction bases left unmatched: 0. The germline gives CDR1 DFQATT, CDR2 SNEGSKA (reference sequence). The length of the CDR3 is 11 residues. This clone was detected once. As yet, its antigen is unknown. Profiling relied on immunoSEQ multiplex PCR, and the TCRdb table lists in-frame clones only, not all of them. This table holds 60,000 to 75,000 clones, approximately 80% found once. As for time point: week 11, during vaccination. Each vaccine dose was 300 ug of mutant IDH1 20-mer peptide, with topical imiquimod. Those who donated had recent WHO grade 3 or 4 IDH1-mutant, ATRX-lost astrocytomas.

This clonotype originated in a man aged 25 to 40 with glioma. The source was PBMCs, collected from a glioma patient whose treatment included an IDH1 peptide vaccine. V and J are TRBV20-1 and TRBJ2-3, with TRBD2 matching 7 bases. CDR3 in DNA: TGCAGTGCTAGTAGCGGGGATACGCAGTATTTT. Amino acids: CSASSGDTQYF.